The clone carrying this T cell receptor (beta chain) occurred once. The protocol was immunoSEQ multiplex PCR, while the TCRdb copy is restricted to in-frame clones and leaves out a portion. The data show approximately 69,000 clones, approximately 94% seen once. This record belongs to a study of T cell changes during pregnancy in multiple sclerosis. The clonotype was recovered from a female donor with multiple sclerosis, enrolled in a pregnancy study. The sequencing here drew on peripheral blood, taken in the third trimester of pregnancy.

The CDR3 bases are TGTGCCAGTACTCCCTTTAACACTGAAGCTTTCTTT. Translating gives CASTPFNTEAFF. The rearrangement joins TRBV6-6 to TRBJ1-1; D unresolved. CDR1 and CDR2 from the germline V gene are MNHNY and SVGAGI (reference sequence). The CDR3 length is 12 residues. V dropped 9 bases and J dropped 2 bases, with 10 bases sitting between them.